Here is one TCR beta chain with its context. With 60 Vbeta and 13 Jbeta primers, the PCR was carried out. Only in-frame clones appear in the TCRdb table, and some are missing; sequencing was by immunoSEQ multiplex PCR. The sample has nearly 95,000 clones; approximately 63% are singletons. Germline trimming cut 7 bases from V and 6 bases from J; bases unmatched to any gene: 9. The V gene's germline CDR1 is ENHRY and CDR2 SYGVKD. The CDR3 length is 15 residues. These data come from a study of cytomegalovirus exposure and HLA in healthy donors. This clonotype was sampled from a woman in her 30s in good health and CMV-seronegative. Sample: PBMCs. The chain recombines TRBV10-3 with TRBJ2-2; 9 bases match TRBD2. CDR3 in amino acids: CAINVGAGGPGELFF. As DNA, the CDR3 is TGTGCCATCAATGTAGGAGCGGGAGGCCCCGGGGAGCTGTTTTTT.